A selection of T cell receptor beta chains follows, all from one sample in a study of siplizumab effects on memory and regulatory T cells. Sequenced by immunoSEQ multiplex PCR; TCRdb stores in-frame clones only, minus some. The data contain just under 85,000 clones, roughly 86% of them singletons. The sample taken for sequencing was Tregs sorted from blood. The receptors stem from a human donor in good health. CDR3s include the opening cysteine and the closing phenylalanine or tryptophan. The order of the fields is CDR3 length, clone size, J gene, V gene, D gene, CDR3 protein, CDR3 DNA. D genes are given only for firm matches. Clone sizes are given selectively: once, few, many, or a class where the clone is expanded.

len: 13; abundance: .; j_gene: TRBJ2-7; v_gene: TRBV18; d_gene: TRBD1; CDR3aa: CASSRQGKGEQYF; CDR3nt: TGTGCCAGCTCACGACAGGGTAAGGGCGAGCAGTACTTC
len: 16; abundance: .; j_gene: TRBJ2-7; v_gene: TRBV14; d_gene: .; CDR3aa: CASSPPSGNGRYEQYF; CDR3nt: TGTGCCAGCAGCCCTCCAAGTGGGAACGGGCGGTACGAGCAGTACTTC
len: 15; abundance: .; j_gene: TRBJ2-2; v_gene: TRBV5-5; d_gene: .; CDR3aa: CASSLVPSGAGELFF; CDR3nt: TGTGCCAGCAGCTTAGTCCCCTCTGGGGCCGGGGAGCTGTTTTTT
len: 13; abundance: .; j_gene: TRBJ1-6; v_gene: TRBV4-1; d_gene: .; CDR3aa: CASSQGAYSPLHF; CDR3nt: TGCGCCAGCAGCCAAGGCGCCTATTCACCCCTCCACTTT
len: 14; abundance: .; j_gene: TRBJ1-1; v_gene: TRBV5-1; d_gene: .; CDR3aa: CASSLSRSNTEAFF; CDR3nt: TGCGCCAGCAGCTTGAGTCGGTCCAACACTGAAGCTTTCTTT
len: 12; abundance: .; j_gene: TRBJ1-2; v_gene: TRBV11-2; d_gene: .; CDR3aa: CASSSEGWRYTF; CDR3nt: TGTGCCAGCAGCTCAGAAGGCTGGCGCTACACCTTC
len: 14; abundance: .; j_gene: TRBJ1-6; v_gene: TRBV7-9; d_gene: TRBD1; CDR3aa: CASSPTGVSTTLHF; CDR3nt: TGTGCCAGCAGCCCCACAGGGGTTTCCACCACCCTCCACTTT
len: 20; abundance: .; j_gene: TRBJ1-5; v_gene: TRBV21-1; d_gene: .; CDR3aa: CASSKAEDSIEIYCNQPQHF; CDR3nt: TGTGCCAGCAGCAAAGCGGAGGACTCCATCGAAATTTATTGCAATCAGCCCCAGCATTTT
len: 14; abundance: .; j_gene: TRBJ2-2; v_gene: TRBV2; d_gene: .; CDR3aa: CASRLDRLRGELFF; CDR3nt: TGTGCCAGCAGGCTCGACAGGTTGCGCGGGGAGCTGTTTTTT
len: 16; abundance: .; j_gene: TRBJ1-1; v_gene: TRBV18; d_gene: TRBD1; CDR3aa: CASSPIQTGRTTEAFF; CDR3nt: TGTGCCAGCTCACCAATACAGACAGGGAGGACTACTGAAGCTTTCTTT
len: 15; abundance: .; j_gene: TRBJ1-4; v_gene: TRBV11-2; d_gene: .; CDR3aa: CASSPTGLANEKLFF; CDR3nt: TGTGCCAGCAGCCCAACAGGGTTGGCTAATGAAAAACTGTTTTTT
len: 13; abundance: .; j_gene: TRBJ2-5; v_gene: TRBV10-3; d_gene: TRBD1; CDR3aa: CAIKGAAEETQYF; CDR3nt: TGTGCCATCAAGGGGGCGGCAGAGGAGACCCAGTACTTC
len: 12; abundance: .; j_gene: TRBJ1-5; v_gene: TRBV6-5; d_gene: .; CDR3aa: CASTTGNQPQHF; CDR3nt: TGTGCCAGCACTACAGGGAATCAGCCCCAGCATTTT
len: 13; abundance: .; j_gene: TRBJ2-1; v_gene: TRBV4-1; d_gene: .; CDR3aa: CASSLVGRNEQFF; CDR3nt: TGCGCCAGCAGCCTGGTCGGCCGCAATGAGCAGTTCTTC
len: 15; abundance: .; j_gene: TRBJ2-1; v_gene: TRBV5-1; d_gene: TRBD2; CDR3aa: CASSLGLAGVNEQFF; CDR3nt: TGCGCCAGCAGCTTGGGGCTAGCGGGGGTTAATGAGCAGTTCTTC
len: 12; abundance: .; j_gene: TRBJ1-5; v_gene: TRBV6-1; d_gene: .; CDR3aa: CASAEGVEPQHF; CDR3nt: TGTGCCAGCGCCGAGGGTGTTGAGCCCCAGCATTTT
len: 14; abundance: .; j_gene: TRBJ2-3; v_gene: TRBV5-1; d_gene: .; CDR3aa: CASSLDRSTDTQYF; CDR3nt: TGCGCCAGCAGCTTGGACCGGAGCACAGATACGCAGTATTTT
len: 11; abundance: .; j_gene: TRBJ1-4; v_gene: TRBV20-1; d_gene: .; CDR3aa: CSVGFGEKLFF; CDR3nt: TGCAGTGTCGGGTTCGGGGAAAAACTGTTTTTT
len: 18; abundance: once; j_gene: TRBJ2-2; v_gene: TRBV5-1; d_gene: TRBD2; CDR3aa: CASTRWTSGVYNTGELFF; CDR3nt: TGCGCCAGCACCCGGTGGACTAGCGGGGTTTATAACACCGGGGAGCTGTTTTTT
len: 15; abundance: .; j_gene: TRBJ2-7; v_gene: TRBV6-5; d_gene: TRBD2; CDR3aa: CASSYLASGTYEQYF; CDR3nt: TGTGCCAGCAGTTACCTAGCTAGCGGGACCTACGAGCAGTACTTC
len: 15; abundance: once; j_gene: TRBJ1-2; v_gene: TRBV28; d_gene: .; CDR3aa: CASSLSVRVGYGYTF; CDR3nt: TGTGCCAGCAGTTTATCTGTCAGGGTAGGCTATGGCTACACCTTC
len: 14; abundance: .; j_gene: TRBJ1-4; v_gene: TRBV29-1; d_gene: TRBD1; CDR3aa: CSVASGTANEKLFF; CDR3nt: TGCAGCGTTGCCTCCGGGACAGCTAATGAAAAACTGTTTTTT
len: 15; abundance: few; j_gene: TRBJ1-1; v_gene: TRBV29-1; d_gene: .; CDR3aa: CSVGPTTGRRTEAFF; CDR3nt: TGCAGCGTTGGCCCCACCACAGGGCGTAGGACTGAAGCTTTCTTT
len: 11; abundance: .; j_gene: TRBJ1-2; v_gene: TRBV29-1; d_gene: .; CDR3aa: CSVEHIYGYTF; CDR3nt: TGCAGCGTTGAACACATCTATGGCTACACCTTC
len: 12; abundance: .; j_gene: TRBJ2-7; v_gene: TRBV12-5; d_gene: .; CDR3aa: CASGLPVGTQYF; CDR3nt: TGTGCTAGTGGTTTGCCAGTCGGTACCCAGTACTTC
len: 12; abundance: .; j_gene: TRBJ2-5; v_gene: TRBV10-3; d_gene: .; CDR3aa: CAISFGGETQYF; CDR3nt: TGTGCCATCAGTTTCGGTGGGGAGACCCAGTACTTC
len: 15; abundance: .; j_gene: TRBJ1-1; v_gene: TRBV5-1; d_gene: .; CDR3aa: CASSLATGIGTEAFF; CDR3nt: TGCGCCAGCAGCTTGGCCACAGGGATTGGCACTGAAGCTTTCTTT
len: 14; abundance: once; j_gene: TRBJ1-2; v_gene: TRBV28; d_gene: .; CDR3aa: CASSLGGRIYGYTF; CDR3nt: TGTGCCAGCAGTTTGGGAGGGCGAATCTATGGCTACACCTTC
len: 13; abundance: once; j_gene: TRBJ2-1; v_gene: TRBV5-1; d_gene: .; CDR3aa: CASSSPPGVGQFF; CDR3nt: TGCGCCAGCAGTTCGCCACCGGGGGTGGGGCAGTTCTTC
len: 11; abundance: .; j_gene: TRBJ2-7; v_gene: TRBV6-5; d_gene: .; CDR3aa: CASSYAYEQYF; CDR3nt: TGTGCCAGCAGTTACGCCTACGAGCAGTACTTC
len: 16; abundance: few; j_gene: TRBJ2-1; v_gene: TRBV5-6; d_gene: .; CDR3aa: CASSRGSGAAYNEQFF; CDR3nt: TGTGCCAGCAGCCGGGGGTCCGGGGCTGCCTACAATGAGCAGTTCTTC
len: 15; abundance: .; j_gene: TRBJ2-1; v_gene: TRBV6-1; d_gene: TRBD1; CDR3aa: CASMFGTGVYNEQFF; CDR3nt: TGTGCCAGCATGTTCGGGACAGGGGTCTACAATGAGCAGTTCTTC
len: 15; abundance: .; j_gene: TRBJ2-5; v_gene: TRBV14; d_gene: .; CDR3aa: CASSQDLREGETQYF; CDR3nt: TGTGCCAGCAGCCAAGATCTAAGGGAAGGAGAGACCCAGTACTTC
len: 13; abundance: few; j_gene: TRBJ2-7; v_gene: TRBV27; d_gene: .; CDR3aa: CASGGGFSYEQYF; CDR3nt: TGTGCCAGCGGAGGGGGGTTCTCCTACGAGCAGTACTTC
len: 14; abundance: .; j_gene: TRBJ2-7; v_gene: TRBV28; d_gene: TRBD2; CDR3aa: CASSPGGAVHEQYF; CDR3nt: TGTGCCAGCAGTCCCGGGGGGGCCGTCCACGAGCAGTACTTC
len: 13; abundance: once; j_gene: TRBJ2-5; v_gene: TRBV4-1; d_gene: TRBD2; CDR3aa: CASSLGSGGAQYF; CDR3nt: TGCGCCAGCAGCCTCGGAAGCGGGGGGGCCCAGTACTTC
len: 16; abundance: few; j_gene: TRBJ1-2; v_gene: TRBV11-2; d_gene: .; CDR3aa: CASSLVSQTAVFGYTF; CDR3nt: TGTGCCAGCAGCTTAGTGTCACAGACAGCCGTTTTTGGCTACACCTTC
len: 14; abundance: .; j_gene: TRBJ2-2; v_gene: TRBV18; d_gene: .; CDR3aa: CASSPQGSPGELFF; CDR3nt: TGTGCCAGCTCACCGCAGGGATCCCCCGGGGAGCTGTTTTTT
len: 15; abundance: .; j_gene: TRBJ1-2; v_gene: TRBV6-5; d_gene: TRBD1; CDR3aa: CASSYYGTGDYGYTF; CDR3nt: TGTGCCAGCAGTTACTATGGGACAGGCGACTATGGCTACACCTTC
len: 15; abundance: .; j_gene: TRBJ2-7; v_gene: TRBV18; d_gene: TRBD1; CDR3aa: CASSPRDRDSHEQYF; CDR3nt: TGTGCCAGCTCTCCAAGGGACAGGGATTCCCACGAGCAGTACTTC
len: 13; abundance: .; j_gene: TRBJ1-5; v_gene: TRBV19; d_gene: .; CDR3aa: CASSAGRNQPQHF; CDR3nt: TGTGCCAGTTCTGCAGGGAGGAATCAGCCCCAGCATTTT
len: 14; abundance: .; j_gene: TRBJ2-7; v_gene: TRBV7-2; d_gene: TRBD2; CDR3aa: CASSLEGLAGGRDF; CDR3nt: TGTGCCAGCAGCTTGGAAGGACTAGCGGGGGGCCGGGACTTC
len: 15; abundance: many; j_gene: TRBJ2-5; v_gene: TRBV4-1; d_gene: .; CDR3aa: CASSHAGGTMETQYF; CDR3nt: TGCGCCAGCAGCCATGCAGGGGGGACAATGGAGACCCAGTACTTC
len: 17; abundance: .; j_gene: TRBJ2-3; v_gene: TRBV7-2; d_gene: TRBD2; CDR3aa: CASSLALAGGGTDTQYF; CDR3nt: TGTGCCAGCAGCTTAGCACTAGCGGGGGGAGGCACAGATACGCAGTATTTT
len: 15; abundance: .; j_gene: TRBJ1-3; v_gene: TRBV19; d_gene: .; CDR3aa: CASSPRTVPGNTIYF; CDR3nt: TGTGCCAGTAGTCCTAGGACAGTCCCTGGAAACACCATATATTTT
len: 14; abundance: .; j_gene: TRBJ1-4; v_gene: TRBV19; d_gene: .; CDR3aa: CASSPGTTREKLFF; CDR3nt: TGTGCCAGTTCGCCCGGGACCACTAGGGAAAAACTGTTTTTT
len: 13; abundance: .; j_gene: TRBJ1-2; v_gene: TRBV7-2; d_gene: .; CDR3aa: CASSLEEAYGYTF; CDR3nt: TGTGCCAGCAGCTTAGAAGAAGCCTATGGCTACACCTTC
len: 11; abundance: .; j_gene: TRBJ2-7; v_gene: TRBV28; d_gene: .; CDR3aa: CASSLKYEQYF; CDR3nt: TGTGCCAGCAGTTTAAAATACGAGCAGTACTTC
len: 12; abundance: .; j_gene: TRBJ1-6; v_gene: TRBV7-9; d_gene: .; CDR3aa: CASSWQNSPLHF; CDR3nt: TGTGCCAGCAGCTGGCAGAATTCACCCCTCCACTTT
len: 14; abundance: few; j_gene: TRBJ1-2; v_gene: TRBV9; d_gene: .; CDR3aa: CASSVGGAVHGYTF; CDR3nt: TGTGCCAGCAGCGTAGGAGGGGCGGTTCATGGCTACACCTTC
len: 16; abundance: .; j_gene: TRBJ1-5; v_gene: TRBV28; d_gene: .; CDR3aa: CASSLGREGFNQPQHF; CDR3nt: TGTGCCAGCAGTTTGGGTAGGGAGGGTTTCAATCAGCCCCAGCATTTT
len: 15; abundance: few; j_gene: TRBJ1-1; v_gene: TRBV6-5; d_gene: .; CDR3aa: CASSYSIQQNTEAFF; CDR3nt: TGTGCCAGCAGTTACTCGATACAGCAGAACACTGAAGCTTTCTTT
len: 16; abundance: few; j_gene: TRBJ1-5; v_gene: TRBV6-6; d_gene: TRBD1; CDR3aa: CASSPGQVHSNQPQHF; CDR3nt: TGTGCCAGCAGTCCAGGACAGGTTCATAGCAATCAGCCCCAGCATTTT
len: 14; abundance: .; j_gene: TRBJ2-7; v_gene: TRBV6-5; d_gene: TRBD2; CDR3aa: CASSLTSGADEQYF; CDR3nt: TGTGCCAGCAGCCTCACTAGCGGGGCCGACGAGCAGTACTTC
len: 13; abundance: .; j_gene: TRBJ1-4; v_gene: TRBV9; d_gene: .; CDR3aa: CASSGHPLEKLFF; CDR3nt: TGTGCCAGCAGCGGCCACCCACTTGAAAAACTGTTTTTT